This T cell receptor (beta chain) emerged from a study of identical twins. Study results and caveats: A lower insertion count was a feature of abundant cord blood beta clonotypes, with no such feature in memory repertoires. The same donors were not followed; conclusions instead depended on cross-sectional statistical analysis.

MiXCR, run by TCRdb on the 5' RACE reads, gives a single entry per CDR3 protein. The data hold 500,000 or so distinct CDR3 sequences, with 22% observed a single time. This clonotype has at least ten counts. Its antigen is still unknown. CDR1 is MNHNS and CDR2 is SASEGT in the germline V gene. This CDR3 has 16 amino acids. The germline V and J ends were trimmed by 6 bases and 7 bases, with 24 bases remaining between them. The data were also submitted as part of a second study, on T cells expressing NK-cell markers. That publication notes: Each TCR beta repertoire originated in sorted T cells that were CD3+CD56+NKG2C+, CD3+CD56+NKG2C- or CD3+CD56-NKG2C+.

This receptor was identified in a woman in her late teens or twenties in good health. The chain uses TRBV6-1 and TRBJ1-2, with D possibly matching TRBD1 (6 bases). The sample taken for sequencing was CD4+ T cells sorted from blood. The CDR3 region has the DNA TGTGCCAGCAGCCCGCAATCAGGAGGGGGGCTAAGTGGCTACACCTTC. Translation: CASSPQSGGGLSGYTF.